This T cell receptor beta chain was captured by sequencing in a study of T cell changes during pregnancy in multiple sclerosis. V trimming: 1 base; J trimming: 2 bases; junction bases outside the gene matches: 2. This CDR3 has 15 amino acids. The germline V gene has CDR1 LGHNA and CDR2 YNFKEQ. Using immunoSEQ multiplex PCR, the repertoire was profiled, and TCRdb retains in-frame clones only, with some absent. The sample records about 30,000 clones, approximately 91% being singletons. The clonotype comes from a female donor in good health, enrolled as a control in a pregnancy study. The sequences come from peripheral blood, collected in the second trimester of pregnancy. The chain recombines TRBV4-2 with TRBJ2-5, with 9 bases lining up with TRBD2. The CDR3: CASSQGSGGQETQYF. CDR3 DNA sequence: TGTGCCAGCAGCCAAGGGAGCGGGGGGCAAGAGACCCAGTACTTC.